Listed below are T cell receptor beta chains from one sample, sequenced in a study of blood T cell repertoires in COVID-19. Some clones are missing from TCRdb's copy, which holds only in-frame ones; the method was immunoSEQ multiplex PCR. This table has around 280,000 clones, roughly 86% appearing once. The sequenced sample was peripheral blood. These TCRs come from a man aged 65-85 years with acute or convalescent COVID-19. Each CDR3 is given with its conserved first and last residue.

>TRBV28
CASRRTVGGYGYTF
>TRBV12-3/TRBV12-4
CASYGRVGEKLFF
>TRBV4-3
CASSQDLVGGSETQYF
>TRBV5-1
CASSLRPGTGTYGYTF
>TRBV6-5
CASRADTGELFF
>TRBV5-1
CASSLVGQSYEQYF
>TRBV19
CASSHRASGSRNEQFF
>TRBV29-1
CSVGPGGINNEQFF
>TRBV9
CASSRTSGGTEQYF
>TRBV10-3
CAISEQGRQTGNTIYF
>TRBV5-4
CASSMPPGGSYGYTF
>TRBV3-1/TRBV3-2
CASSQTSGSSYEQYF
>TRBV2
CASSARGNIYNEQFF
>TRBV19
CASSTDNTDTQYF
>TRBV4-3
CASSQDGTVGNTIYF
>TRBV7-9
CASSLRSSGDYNEQFF
>TRBV11-3
CASSSGTPRYNEQFF
>TRBV30
CASGTGLNQPQHF
>TRBV30
CAWSTRAPDTQYF
>TRBV3-1/TRBV3-2
CASIRSPYEQYF
>TRBV30
CAWSAYRASYEQYF
>TRBV19
CASRQRNTGELFF
>TRBV5-1
CASSFGSGGPYNEQFF
>TRBV27
CASSHNRAPNYGYTF
>TRBV2
CARRQSSGNTIYF
>TRBV9
CASSAGTGVSPLHF
>TRBV10-3
CAISEGLNTEAFF
>TRBV5-1
CASSSGGRGSTDTQYF
>TRBV6-4
CASSDSFNRQGIGYTF
>TRBV6-6
CASKRQGATNEKLFF
>TRBV28
CASRQTGLSGYTF
>TRBV5-6
CASSLERGSYNEQFF
>TRBV2
CASSFSTGGPQHF
>TRBV6-2/TRBV6-3
CASSNNPLGTSARFSYEQYF
>TRBV2
CASSFGLAGGIGEQFF
>TRBV5-1
CASSTSQGYEQYF
>TRBV7-2
CASSSTPAGGPGELFF
>TRBV7-9
CASSPSALSEQYF
>TRBV6-2/TRBV6-3
CASSSTTENSPLHF
>TRBV20-1
CSASPWGTSGRDEQYF
>TRBV5-5
CASSYLAGGTDTQYF
>TRBV7-2
CASSPDMKTAYGYTF
>TRBV7-2
CASSPRTAYTGELFF
>TRBV3-1/TRBV3-2
CASSQENRGYGYTF
>TRBV4-1
CASSQVGGLGETQYF
>TRBV9
CASSVQGGVYNEQFF
>TRBV4-3
CASSQGGWRGVDTQYF
>TRBV5-1
CASSLDRGDEKLFF
>TRBV9
CASSVELTGANSPLHF
>TRBV15
CATSRLPGQSYGYTF
>TRBV6-2/TRBV6-3
CASSYPENIQYF
>TRBV28
CASALAPGTDTQYF
>TRBV10-3
CAIREPGTAQETQYF
>TRBV24-1
CATSDRTGDYGYTF